Detailed here is one T cell receptor beta chain. No antigen is known for it. CDR3 length: 14 amino acids. Trimming took 6 bases from V and 5 from J, leaving 16 bases between them. Germline V gene data show CDR1 as SEHNR and CDR2 as FQNEAQ (reference sequence). Assay used: immunoSEQ multiplex PCR; TCRdb lists only in-frame clones, some missing. In the table there are roughly 140,000 clones, approximately 89% of which are singletons. The sample belongs to a study of T cell responses to AZD1222 COVID-19 vaccine. General study points: No repertoire was sampled before or during the peak T cell response, only after it. Vaccine-associated CD4 TCRs spanned spike, dominant at 160-218 and 743-854. Two doses of AZD1222 preceded a rise in Spike-specific TCR breadth and depth.

The V gene is TRBV7-9, the J gene TRBJ2-5; tentatively, D is TRBD1 (5 bases). This sample comprised peripheral blood, obtained on day 0 of AZD1222 vaccination. The TCR originated in an adult in good health. CDR3 nucleotides: TGTGCCAGCAGTCTAAGTGTGGGGCCGGAGACCCAGTACTTC. It translates to CASSLSVGPETQYF.